The T cell receptor (beta chain) described here comes from a study of CD8 T cells in Susac syndrome. Sequencing of TCR beta drew on CD8+ and CD4+ T cells from blood. The multiple sclerosis controls were treatment-naive patients affected by stable or active relapsing-remitting disease. Negative isolation yielded CD8+ and CD4+ T cells; FACS enriched TEMRA cells. With random hexamers, roughly 0.45 to 1 ug RNA was reverse transcribed. The TCR beta CDR3 was amplified by immunoSEQ multiplex PCR across 54 Vbeta, 13 Jbeta. TCRdb analysed the immunoSEQ multiplex PCR reads with MiXCR anew, one entry per CDR3 protein. The table has some 120,000 distinct CDR3 sequences, 91% seen once. Germline V gene sequence: CDR1 GTSNPN, CDR2 SVGIG (reference sequence). CDR3 length: 11 amino acids. Deletions cut 4 bases from V and 4 bases from J, with 7 bases between.

Material for sequencing was CD8+ T cells from PBMCs. V gene TRBV30 combines with J gene TRBJ1-1; D is undetermined. This clonotype originated in a human donor with multiple sclerosis. CDR3 protein: CAWTGSTEAFF. The CDR3 DNA follows: TGTGCCTGGACTGGTAGCACTGAAGCTTTCTTT.